The 22 T cell receptor beta chains reported below all come from one sample, sequenced in a study of blood T cell repertoires in COVID-19. Assay: immunoSEQ multiplex PCR; the TCRdb copy retains only in-frame clones and omits some. The sample contains about 74,000 clones, around 75% of which appear only once. Specimen: peripheral blood. All receptors come from a man in his 70s with acute or convalescent COVID-19.

The rearrangement joins TRBV24-1 to TRBJ2-7; the match to TRBD1 covers 11 bases. This CDR3 is built from 15 residues. Germline V gene sequence: CDR1 KGHDR, CDR2 SFDVKD. V lost 7 bases and J lost 2; bases outside the gene matches: 6. The CDR3 DNA is TGTGCCACCAGCGGAGGGACAGGGGGAACCTACGAGCAGTACTTC. This sequence encodes CATSGGTGGTYEQYF.

The rearrangement uses TRBV20-1 and TRBJ2-5; TRBD1 matches at 7 bases. The V and J ends lost 3 bases and 2 bases, in that order; junction bases with no gene match: 6. Germline CDR1 DFQATT, CDR2 SNEGSKA (reference sequence). CDR3 size: 14 residues. The CDR3 is CSASKGASQETQYF. The CDR3 DNA is TGCAGTGCTAGTAAGGGGGCTTCACAAGAGACCCAGTACTTC.

The CDR3 sequence: CASSPFETQYF. The DNA of the CDR3 is TGTGCCAGCAGCCCCTTCGAGACGCAGTATTTT. J is TRBJ2-3 and V is TRBV21-1; the tabulated D call, TRBD2, remains unverified against the DNA. TRBV21-1 is flagged as a pseudogene. The length of the CDR3 is 11 residues.

The V call is TRBV6-6, the J call TRBJ2-7, with 8 bases lining up with TRBD1. V dropped 7 bases and J dropped 9; count of bases not matched to a gene: 5. The CDR3 consists of 11 residues. Per the germline V gene, CDR1 is MNHNY and CDR2 is SVGAGI (reference sequence). The CDR3 DNA reads as TGTGCCAGCAAGGAACAGGGGGGGCAGTACTTC. Protein product: CASKEQGGQYF.

V and J are TRBV20-1 and TRBJ2-3; 12 bases are a match to TRBD2. This CDR3 is 14 amino acids long. The V gene end was trimmed by 3 bases and the J gene end by 4 bases; junction bases not matched to a gene: 2. Germline V gene sequence: CDR1 DFQATT, CDR2 SNEGSKA (reference sequence). The CDR3 DNA reads TGCAGTGCTAGTAGGACTAGCGGGGCAGATACGCAGTATTTT. The encoded protein is CSASRTSGADTQYF.

The chain uses TRBV2 and TRBJ1-3; D not certain. The CDR3 is 17 amino acids. Between the trimmed V and J ends, which lost 7 bases and 1 base, there was a span of 20 bases. The germline V gene has CDR1 SNHLY and CDR2 FYNNEI. The CDR3 DNA sequence: TGTGCCAGCACCGGAGAGGCTTTTCTCGGGTCTGGAAACACCATATATTTT. This codes for CASTGEAFLGSGNTIYF.

The chain uses TRBV27 and TRBJ2-6, with TRBD2 matching over 7 bases. CDR1 is MNHEY, CDR2 SMNVEV, per germline (reference sequence). The CDR3 has 17 amino acids. J was trimmed by 2 bases and V by 2 bases; bases with no gene match: 6. CDR3 sequence reads: CASSLGWGGAGANVLTF. The CDR3 nucleotides read TGTGCCAGCAGTTTAGGGTGGGGAGGGGCTGGGGCCAACGTCCTGACTTTC.

This clone appeared once. The V gene is TRBV12-5, the J gene TRBJ2-1; 12 bases agree with TRBD2. CDR3 length equals 15 residues. V trimming: 5 bases; J trimming: 8 bases; junction bases outside the gene matches: 7. In germline, CDR1 is LGHNT, CDR2 FRNRAP. The CDR3 nucleotides are TGTGCTAGTGGTGACCTAGCGGGAGGGCCACATGAGCAGTTCTTC. It specifies CASGDLAGGPHEQFF.

The J gene is TRBJ1-2, the V gene TRBV29-1; D is unresolved. The CDR3 consists of 14 residues. The ends were cut back, 6 bases at V and 3 bases at J, with 17 bases in the middle. The germline CDR1 and CDR2 sequences are SQVTM and ANQGSEA. The CDR3 loop is CSVPIRQSDYGYTF. CDR3 in DNA: TGCAGCGTCCCTATCCGCCAAAGTGACTATGGCTACACCTTC. The variable domain in full, with the rest retrieved from reference TRBV29-1 and TRBJ1-2, is SAVISQKPSRDICQRGTSLTIQCQVDSQVTMMFWYRQQPGQSLTLIATANQGSEATYESGFVIDKFPISRPNLTFSTLTVSNMSPEDSSIYLCSVPIRQSDYGYTFGSGTRLTVV.

There are a few counts of this clone. The J gene is TRBJ2-7, the V gene TRBV7-9; 7 nucleotides agree with TRBD2. The CDR3 is 15 residues long. Trimming cost V 4 bases and J 5 bases; bases outside gene matches: 11. The germline CDR1 and CDR2 sequences are SEHNR and FQNEAQ (reference sequence). In nucleotides, the CDR3 is TGTGCCAGCAGCTCCTCCGGGACTATGATCGACGAGCAGTACTTC. This sequence encodes CASSSSGTMIDEQYF.

V and J are TRBV3-1 (or the pseudogene TRBV3-2) and TRBJ1-2; possibly TRBD1 for D (6 bases). Germline V CDR1 and CDR2: LGHDT, YNNKEL (reference sequence). The CDR3 runs to 16 residues. V dropped 1 base and J dropped 2 bases, with 14 bases sitting between them. As DNA, the CDR3 is TGTGCCAGCAGCCAAGGTGAAGGACAGTCAAACTATGGCTACACCTTC. Its protein is CASSQGEGQSNYGYTF.

The chain has TRBV29-1 and TRBJ2-1; 8 bases line up with TRBD2. Germline assignment: CDR1 SQVTM and CDR2 ANQGSEA. CDR3 length: 13 amino acids. V gave up 2 bases and J gave up 5 bases; unmatched junction bases: 2. The CDR3, as DNA: TGCAGCGTTGAAAGGACTAGCAACAATGAGCAGTTCTTC. Amino acid sequence: CSVERTSNNEQFF.

The chain has TRBV29-1 and TRBJ2-7; 16 bases are shared with TRBD2. Per germline, CDR1 SQVTM and CDR2 ANQGSEA. V dropped 4 bases and J dropped 4; count of bases not matched to a gene: 10. There are 17 residues in the CDR3. The CDR3 coding sequence is TGCAGCGTTGCCGGAGGGACTAGCGGGAGGGCCAGATACGAGCAGTACTTC. Protein sequence: CSVAGGTSGRARYEQYF.

V and J are TRBV10-3 and TRBJ2-1, with D possibly TRBD2 on 5 matching bases. The germline V gene encodes CDR1 ENHRY and CDR2 SYGVKD. The CDR3 has 14 amino acids. With 0 bases removed from V and 9 bases from J, the gap between germline ends came to 12 bases. The CDR3: CAISESDWDSEQFF. In DNA form, the CDR3 reads TGTGCCATCAGTGAGTCGGACTGGGATTCTGAGCAGTTCTTC.

This sequence joins TRBV6-5 and TRBJ1-5; 10 bases line up with TRBD1. Germline lookup yields CDR1 MNHEY and CDR2 SVGAGI. V shed 6 bases and J 4 bases; nucleotides not matched to a gene: 3. The CDR3 totals 14 residues. CDR3 amino acids: CASRGQGFNQPQHF. The CDR3 DNA is TGTGCCAGCAGGGGACAGGGGTTTAATCAGCCCCAGCATTTT.

V gene TRBV7-8 combines with J gene TRBJ1-5; D unclear. V shed 1 base and J shed 0 bases, with 10 bases lying between them. The length of the CDR3 is 16 residues. CDR1 and CDR2 (germline): SGHVS, FQNEAQ. The CDR3 DNA is TGTGCCAGCAGCTTAGGAACGGAGTATAGCAATCAGCCCCAGCATTTT. As protein: CASSLGTEYSNQPQHF.

This clone came up a few times. The rearrangement uses TRBV7-8 and TRBJ2-7; TRBD2 matches at 9 bases. V gave up 5 bases and J gave up 6 bases; unmatched junction bases: 11. Germline CDR1 SGHVS, CDR2 FQNEAQ. CDR3 size: 15 residues. CDR3 region: CASSLGTSKTSEQYF. CDR3 DNA sequence: TGTGCCAGCAGCCTCGGGACTAGCAAAACTAGCGAGCAGTACTTC.

This clone was picked up a small number of times. The chain links TRBV7-2 to TRBJ2-5, with 8 bases lining up with TRBD2. Losses at the gene ends were 2 bases for V and 1 base for J; bases not matched to a gene: 9. Germline V lookup: CDR1 SGHTA, CDR2 FQGNSA. CDR3 length: 17 residues. DNA for the CDR3: TGTGCCAGCAGCTTATCTCTCCTAGCGGGTCTCCAAGAGACCCAGTACTTC. Protein product: CASSLSLLAGLQETQYF.

This chain connects TRBV7-9 to TRBJ2-2, with D possibly matching TRBD2 (6 bases). Germline CDR1 is SEHNR and CDR2 is FQNEAQ (reference sequence). The CDR3 runs to 14 residues. Trimming removed 8 bases at V and 3 bases at J, with 13 bases between. The CDR3 reads CASWRGLYTGELFF. As DNA, the CDR3 is TGTGCCAGCTGGAGGGGACTCTACACCGGGGAGCTGTTTTTT.

J is TRBJ2-3 and V is TRBV6-5, with TRBD1 matching over 11 bases. The CDR3 spans 15 residues. Germline CDR1 MNHEY, CDR2 SVGAGI. The V gene end was trimmed by 6 bases and the J gene end by 6 bases; junction bases not matched to a gene: 8. CDR3 amino acids: CASRADRGLLDTQYF. CDR3 nucleotides: TGTGCCAGCAGGGCGGACAGGGGGCTGTTGGATACGCAGTATTTT.

This chain uses TRBV9 with TRBJ2-7; D is possibly TRBD1 (5 bases). CDR3 length: 15 amino acids. Germline lookup yields CDR1 SGDLS and CDR2 YYNGEE. Trimming removed 3 bases from V and 0 bases from J, with 13 bases in between. CDR3 DNA sequence: TGTGCCAGCAGCGCCTCCGGACAATCCTCCTACGAGCAGTACTTC. Encoded protein: CASSASGQSSYEQYF.

V gene TRBV5-5 combines with J gene TRBJ2-6, with D possibly matching TRBD2 (5 bases). The V gene's germline CDR1 is SGHKS and CDR2 YYEKEE (reference sequence). The CDR3 spans 15 residues. Between the trimmed V and J ends, which lost 9 bases and 0 bases, there was a span of 13 bases. CDR3 region: CATCPGFSGANVLTF. In DNA, the CDR3 is TGTGCCACCTGTCCGGGATTCTCTGGGGCCAACGTCCTGACTTTC.